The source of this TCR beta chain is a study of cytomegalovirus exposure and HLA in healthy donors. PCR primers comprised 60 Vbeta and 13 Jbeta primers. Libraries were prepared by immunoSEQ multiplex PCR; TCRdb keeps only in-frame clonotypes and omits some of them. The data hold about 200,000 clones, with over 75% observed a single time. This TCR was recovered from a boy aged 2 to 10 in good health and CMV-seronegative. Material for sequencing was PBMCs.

The CDR3 loop is CASSQLAGDHEQFF. The CDR3 DNA follows: TGCGCCAGCAGTCAGCTAGCGGGAGACCATGAGCAGTTCTTC. The chain employs TRBV10-2 and TRBJ2-1, with 10 bases identical to TRBD2. In germline, CDR1 is WSHSY, CDR2 SAAADI. CDR3 size: 14 residues. With 5 bases clipped from V and 8 bases from J, the junction kept 6 bases outside the gene matches.